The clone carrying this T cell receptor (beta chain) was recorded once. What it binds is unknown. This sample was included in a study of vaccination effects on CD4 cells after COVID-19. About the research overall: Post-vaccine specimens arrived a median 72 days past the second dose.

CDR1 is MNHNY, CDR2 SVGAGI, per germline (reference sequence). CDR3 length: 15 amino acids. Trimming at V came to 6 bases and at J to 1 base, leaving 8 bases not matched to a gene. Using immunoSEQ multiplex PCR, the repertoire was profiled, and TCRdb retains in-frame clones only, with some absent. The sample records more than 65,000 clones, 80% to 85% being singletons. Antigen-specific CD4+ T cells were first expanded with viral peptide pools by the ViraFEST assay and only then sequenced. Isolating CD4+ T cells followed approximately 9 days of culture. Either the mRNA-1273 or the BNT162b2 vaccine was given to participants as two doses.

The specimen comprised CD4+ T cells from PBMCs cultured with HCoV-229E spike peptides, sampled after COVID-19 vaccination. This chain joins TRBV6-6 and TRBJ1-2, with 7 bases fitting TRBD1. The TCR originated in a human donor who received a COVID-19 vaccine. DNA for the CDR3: TGTGCCAGCAGACTCCGGACAGGCTTTAACTATGGCTACACCTTC. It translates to CASRLRTGFNYGYTF.